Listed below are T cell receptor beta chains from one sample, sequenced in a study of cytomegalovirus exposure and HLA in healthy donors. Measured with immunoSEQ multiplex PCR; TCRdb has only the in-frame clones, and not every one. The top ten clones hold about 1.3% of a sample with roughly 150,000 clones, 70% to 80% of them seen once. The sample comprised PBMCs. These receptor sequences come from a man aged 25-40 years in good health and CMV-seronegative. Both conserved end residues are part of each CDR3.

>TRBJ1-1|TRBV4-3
CASSQDPGGEEAFF
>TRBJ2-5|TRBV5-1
CASGEAGGYLGKTQYF
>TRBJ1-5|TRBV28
CASSLSGQGRQPQHF
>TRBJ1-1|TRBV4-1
CASSQSFPGQGLLGAFF
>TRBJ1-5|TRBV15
CATSSVGGNQPQHF
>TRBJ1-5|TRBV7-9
CASSLRGSGQPQHF
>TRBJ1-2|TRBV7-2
CASSLASGLGYTF
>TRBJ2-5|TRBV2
CASSEALAGETQYF
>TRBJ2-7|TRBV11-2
CASRAVRYSYEQYF
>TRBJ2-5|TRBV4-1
CASSQTSALYQETQYF
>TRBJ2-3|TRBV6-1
CASSEPGGAGGKRDTQYF
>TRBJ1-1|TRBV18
CASSRGTGPGAEAFF
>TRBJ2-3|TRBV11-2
CASSSQAGTSTDTQYF
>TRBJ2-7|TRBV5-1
CASSKGQGGYEQYF
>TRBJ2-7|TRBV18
CASLPTSSSYEQYF
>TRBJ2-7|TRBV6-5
CASRSPGQSYEQYF
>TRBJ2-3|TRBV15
CATSRDYDRANTQYF
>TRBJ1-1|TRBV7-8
CASSHRQKQSTEAFF
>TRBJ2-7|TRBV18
CASSRAGGADEQYF
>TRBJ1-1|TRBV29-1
CSVERQIDTEAFF
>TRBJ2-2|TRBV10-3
CAISYQNTGELFF
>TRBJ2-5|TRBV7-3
CASSLFSRETQYF
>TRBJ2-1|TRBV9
CASSTYLAGAYNEQFF